This paragraph reports one TCR beta chain. Its target is unknown. These data come from a study of regulatory T cells in long-lasting Graves disease. Across the whole study: The criterion for persistent Graves' disease was over 5 years of antithyroid drugs with positive TSH receptor antibodies.

Library construction for TCR beta used iRepertoire HTBI primers and Arm-PCR of CDR3 regions. Via MiXCR, TCRdb re-called the multiplex PCR reads, giving one row per CDR3 protein. The sample consists of about 300,000 distinct CDR3 sequences, 22% of them appearing once. Time point here: persistent/refractory GD, antithyroid drugs over 5 years with positive TRAb. Construction of the TCR library relied on RNA isolated from PBMCs. Approximately 10-milliliter peripheral blood samples went into EDTA tubes. The CDR3 has 15 amino acids. Germline CDR1 reads SGHAT; CDR2 reads FQNNGV. Trimming took 5 bases from V and 4 from J; bases not matched to a gene: 5. Whole-study results and caveats: Patients with persistent disease shared around 2,700 public clonotypes, outpacing the roughly 1,000 shared by new patients. A limited number of samples was an acknowledged limitation.

The input for sequencing was peripheral blood mononuclear cells (PBMCs), taken when the disease was refractory, from a patient treated with antithyroid drugs. The V gene is TRBV11-2, the J gene TRBJ1-3; 10 bases are a match to TRBD1. This TCR was sampled from a female donor with Graves disease. The CDR3 DNA reads TGTGCCAGCAGCGGACAGGGGGGGGCAGGAAACACCATATATTTT. Translated, it gives CASSGQGGAGNTIYF.